This entry concerns a single T cell receptor (beta chain). Per the original data handling: Using reference gene primer amplification, nucleated cell counts were estimated. Clones were sequenced by immunoSEQ multiplex PCR, and TCRdb holds only the in-frame ones, with some missing. V and J calls and clone size are copied from that table; D and trimming were computed from the DNA. The table lists under 75,000 clones, about four fifths of them singletons. Patients in Seattle were enrolled during active infection, then followed longitudinally. The sample is drawn from a study of blood T cell repertoires in COVID-19. In the study overall: Samples taken during acute and convalescent COVID-19 were collected in the United States, Italy and Spain. Sources were T cells, B-cell-depleted T cells, or PBMCs; the material itself was cDNA or gDNA.

The material sequenced was peripheral blood. The source of this sequence is a man in his 60s with COVID-19, enrolled during active disease.

The CDR3 DNA follows: TGTGCCTGGAGTGAAGGGGATAGCAATCAGCCCCAGCATTTT. Protein product: CAWSEGDSNQPQHF. V usage is TRBV30 and J usage is TRBJ1-5; possible D gene TRBD1, 5 bases. The CDR3 has 14 amino acids. V lost 1 base to trimming and J lost 0 bases, with 7 bases between them. Germline-derived CDR1 and CDR2 are GTSNPN and SVGIG (reference sequence).